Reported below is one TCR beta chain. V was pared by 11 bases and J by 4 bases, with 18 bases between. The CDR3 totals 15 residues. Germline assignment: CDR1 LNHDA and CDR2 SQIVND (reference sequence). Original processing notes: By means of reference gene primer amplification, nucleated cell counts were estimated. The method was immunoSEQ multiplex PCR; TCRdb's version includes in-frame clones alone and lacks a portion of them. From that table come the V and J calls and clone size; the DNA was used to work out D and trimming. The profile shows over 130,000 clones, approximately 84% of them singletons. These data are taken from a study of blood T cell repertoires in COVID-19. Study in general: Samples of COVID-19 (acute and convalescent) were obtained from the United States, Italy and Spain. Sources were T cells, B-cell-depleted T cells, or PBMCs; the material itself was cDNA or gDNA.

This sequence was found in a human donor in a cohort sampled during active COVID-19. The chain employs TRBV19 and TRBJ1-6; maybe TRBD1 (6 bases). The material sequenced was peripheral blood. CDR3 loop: CACAGVRGYNSPLHF. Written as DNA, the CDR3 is TGTGCCTGTGCAGGGGTCCGCGGGTATAATTCACCCCTCCACTTT.